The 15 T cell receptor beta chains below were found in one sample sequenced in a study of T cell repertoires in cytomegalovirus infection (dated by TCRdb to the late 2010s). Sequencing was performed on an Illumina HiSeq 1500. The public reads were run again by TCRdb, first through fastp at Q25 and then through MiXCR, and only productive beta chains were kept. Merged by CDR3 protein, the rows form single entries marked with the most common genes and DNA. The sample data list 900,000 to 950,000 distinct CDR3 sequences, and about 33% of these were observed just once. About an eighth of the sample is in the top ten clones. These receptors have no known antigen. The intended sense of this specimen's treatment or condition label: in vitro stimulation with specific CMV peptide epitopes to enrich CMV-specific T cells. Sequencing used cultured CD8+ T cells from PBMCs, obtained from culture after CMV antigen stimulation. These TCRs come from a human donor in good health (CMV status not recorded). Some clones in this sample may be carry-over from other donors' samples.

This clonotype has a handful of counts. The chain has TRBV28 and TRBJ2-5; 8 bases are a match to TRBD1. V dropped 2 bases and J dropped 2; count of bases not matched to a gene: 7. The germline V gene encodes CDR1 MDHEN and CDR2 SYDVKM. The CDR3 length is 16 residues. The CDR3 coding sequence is TGTGCCAGCAGTTTAATCTTCCGACAGGGGCAAGAGACCCAGTACTTC. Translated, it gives CASSLIFRQGQETQYF.

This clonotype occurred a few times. The DNA of the CDR3 is TGCAGCCCCTGGCCCTACGAGCAGTACTTC. It translates to CSPWPYEQYF. This chain connects TRBV29-1 to TRBJ2-7; D remains ambiguous. The CDR3 extends over 10 amino acids. Germline V gene lookup returns CDR1 SQVTM and CDR2 ANQGSEA. The ends were cut back, 8 bases at V and 2 bases at J, with 7 bases in the middle.

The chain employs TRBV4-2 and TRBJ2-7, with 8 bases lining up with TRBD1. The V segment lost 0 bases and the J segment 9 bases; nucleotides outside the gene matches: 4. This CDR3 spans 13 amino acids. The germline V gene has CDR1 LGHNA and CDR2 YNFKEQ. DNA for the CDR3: TGTGCCAGCAGCCAAGACCAGACAGGGGCGCAGTACTTC. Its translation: CASSQDQTGAQYF.

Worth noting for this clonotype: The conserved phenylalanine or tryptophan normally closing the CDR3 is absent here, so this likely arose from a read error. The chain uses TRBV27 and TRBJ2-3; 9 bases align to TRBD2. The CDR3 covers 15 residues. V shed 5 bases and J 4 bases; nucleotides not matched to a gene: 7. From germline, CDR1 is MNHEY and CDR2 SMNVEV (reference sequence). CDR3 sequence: CASSLRGGRADTQYY. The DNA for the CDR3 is TGTGCCAGCAGTCTGCGGGGGGGCCGCGCAGATACGCAGTATTAT.

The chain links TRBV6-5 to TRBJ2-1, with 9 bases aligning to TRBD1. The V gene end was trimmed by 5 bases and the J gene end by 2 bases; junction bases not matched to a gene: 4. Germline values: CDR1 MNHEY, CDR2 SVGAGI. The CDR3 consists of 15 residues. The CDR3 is CASSGTGWTYNEQFF. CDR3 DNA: TGTGCCAGCAGTGGGACAGGGTGGACCTACAATGAGCAGTTCTTC.

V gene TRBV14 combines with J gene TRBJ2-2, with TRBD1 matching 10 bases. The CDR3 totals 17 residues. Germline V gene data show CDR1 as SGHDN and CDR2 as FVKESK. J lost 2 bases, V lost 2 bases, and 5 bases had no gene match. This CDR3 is CASSQRDRGRNTGELFF. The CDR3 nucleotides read TGTGCCAGCAGCCAACGGGACAGGGGTCGAAACACCGGGGAGCTGTTTTTT. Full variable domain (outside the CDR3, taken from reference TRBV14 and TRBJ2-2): EAGVTQFPSHSVIEKGQTVTLRCDPISGHDNLYWYRRVMGKEIKFLLHFVKESKQDESGMPNNRFLAERTGGTYSTLKVQPAELEDSGVYFCASSQRDRGRNTGELFFGEGSRLTVL.

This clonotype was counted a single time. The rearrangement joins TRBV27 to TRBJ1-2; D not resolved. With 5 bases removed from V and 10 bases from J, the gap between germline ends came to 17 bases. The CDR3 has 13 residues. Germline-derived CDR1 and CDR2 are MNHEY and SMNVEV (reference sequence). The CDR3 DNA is TGTGCCAGCAGTGAGGTTGGCACAGAAGACTACACCTTC. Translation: CASSEVGTEDYTF.

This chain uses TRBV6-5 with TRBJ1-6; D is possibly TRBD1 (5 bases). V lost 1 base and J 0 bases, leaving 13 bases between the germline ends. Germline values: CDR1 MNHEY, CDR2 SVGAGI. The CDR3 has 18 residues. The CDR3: CASSYLGRADSYNSPLHF. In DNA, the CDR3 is TGTGCCAGCAGTTACTTGGGCAGGGCCGACTCCTATAATTCACCCCTCCACTTT.

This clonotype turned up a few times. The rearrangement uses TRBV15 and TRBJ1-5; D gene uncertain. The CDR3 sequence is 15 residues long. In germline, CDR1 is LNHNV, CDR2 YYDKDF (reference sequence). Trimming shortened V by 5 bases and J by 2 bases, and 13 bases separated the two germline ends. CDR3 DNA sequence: TGTGCCACCAGCTCGAGGAGGGTCGGCAATCAGCCCCAGCATTTT. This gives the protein CATSSRRVGNQPQHF. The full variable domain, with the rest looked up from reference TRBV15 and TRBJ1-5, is DAMVIQNPRYQVTQFGKPVTLSCSQTLNHNVMYWYQQKSSQAPKLLFHYYDKDFNNEADTPDNFQSRRPNTSFCFLDIRSPGLGDTAMYLCATSSRRVGNQPQHFGDGTRLSIL.

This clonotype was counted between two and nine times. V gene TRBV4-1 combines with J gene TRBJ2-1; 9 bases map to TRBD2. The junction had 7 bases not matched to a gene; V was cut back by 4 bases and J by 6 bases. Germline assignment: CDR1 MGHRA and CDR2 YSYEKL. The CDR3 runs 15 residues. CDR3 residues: CASSLSGGPPNEQFF. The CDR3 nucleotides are TGCGCCAGCAGCCTTAGCGGGGGCCCTCCCAATGAGCAGTTCTTC.

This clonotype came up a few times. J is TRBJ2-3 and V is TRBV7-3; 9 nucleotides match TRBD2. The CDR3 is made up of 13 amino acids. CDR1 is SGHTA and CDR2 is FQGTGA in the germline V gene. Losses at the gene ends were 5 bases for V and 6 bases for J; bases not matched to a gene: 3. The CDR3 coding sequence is TGTGCCAGCAGCCACGGACTAGCGGATACGCAGTATTTT. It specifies CASSHGLADTQYF.

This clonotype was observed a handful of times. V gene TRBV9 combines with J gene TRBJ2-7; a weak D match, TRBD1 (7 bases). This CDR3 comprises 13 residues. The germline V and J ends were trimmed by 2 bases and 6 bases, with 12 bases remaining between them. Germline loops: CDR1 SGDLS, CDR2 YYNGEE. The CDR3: CASSVGQGGEQYV. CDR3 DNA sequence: TGTGCCAGCAGCGTGGGGCAGGGGGGCGAGCAGTACGTC.

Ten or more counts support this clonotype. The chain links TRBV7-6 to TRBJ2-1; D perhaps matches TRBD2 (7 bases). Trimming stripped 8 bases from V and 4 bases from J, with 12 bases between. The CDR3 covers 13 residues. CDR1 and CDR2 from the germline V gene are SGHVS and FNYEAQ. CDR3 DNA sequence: TGTGCCAGCTCCGGGGGGCTTTACAATGAGCAGTTCTTC. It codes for CASSGGLYNEQFF.

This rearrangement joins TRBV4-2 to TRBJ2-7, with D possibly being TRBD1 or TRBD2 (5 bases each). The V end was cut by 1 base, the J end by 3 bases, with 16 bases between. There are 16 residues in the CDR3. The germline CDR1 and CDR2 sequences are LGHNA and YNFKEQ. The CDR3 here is CASSQATLGESYEQYF. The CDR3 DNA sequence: TGTGCCAGCAGCCAAGCCACCTTGGGGGAGAGCTACGAGCAGTACTTC.

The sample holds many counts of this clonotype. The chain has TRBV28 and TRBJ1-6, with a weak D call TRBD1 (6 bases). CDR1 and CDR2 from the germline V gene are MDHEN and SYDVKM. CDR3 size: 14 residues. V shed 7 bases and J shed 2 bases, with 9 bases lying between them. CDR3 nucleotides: TGTGCCAGCACAAACAGGGCCTATAATTCACCCCTCCACTTT. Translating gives CASTNRAYNSPLHF.